This is a list of T cell receptor beta chains from one sample in a study of T-cell memory formation after mild COVID-19. TCRdb itself ran the 5' RACE reads through MiXCR, one entry per CDR3 protein. Of over 130,000 distinct CDR3 sequences listed, 13% to 15% are singletons. The sample was PBMCs or a T cell subset sorted from them (not recorded which). The source is an adult woman who had mild COVID-19 (a few samples of this study predate the infection). Cell type and time point are not known. The CDR3 runs from the conserved cysteine through the conserved F or W. D genes are given only for firm matches. A clone size is listed for some rows: how often the clone was seen (once, few, many), or a class if it is expanded.

clone size	D gene	CDR3 length	V gene	J gene	CDR3 protein	CDR3 DNA
few	-	15	TRBV2	TRBJ2-7	CASSEASGFPYEQYF	TGTGCCAGCAGTGAAGCGTCAGGGTTCCCTTACGAGCAGTACTTC
few	TRBD1	16	TRBV20-1	TRBJ2-1	CSARDLRTGNFDEQFF	TGCAGTGCTAGAGATCTTCGGACAGGGAATTTCGATGAGCAGTTCTTC
many	TRBD2	17	TRBV7-9	TRBJ2-7	CASSFDQVAGGPYEQYF	TGTGCCAGCAGCTTTGATCAGGTAGCGGGAGGACCCTACGAGCAGTACTTC
many	TRBD2	18	TRBV4-1	TRBJ2-3	CASSQELAGAGGTDTQYF	TGCGCCAGCAGCCAAGAACTAGCGGGGGCTGGAGGCACAGATACGCAGTATTTT
-	-	14	TRBV28	TRBJ2-1	CASSLDRGLNEQFF	TGTGCCAGCAGTTTAGACCGGGGGCTCAATGAGCAGTTCTTC
-	TRBD1	18	TRBV2	TRBJ2-1	CASSDPDRGPSSYNEQFF	TGTGCCAGCAGTGACCCGGACAGGGGGCCTAGCTCCTACAATGAGCAGTTCTTC
few	-	15	TRBV7-9	TRBJ1-4	CASSPSGHSNEKLFF	TGTGCCAGCAGCCCATCTGGCCACAGTAATGAAAAACTGTTTTTT
many	TRBD2	17	TRBV30	TRBJ2-2	CAWSVLLSGRGAGELFF	TGTGCCTGGAGTGTCCTTCTTAGCGGGAGAGGGGCCGGGGAGCTGTTTTTT
few	-	15	TRBV5-1	TRBJ1-6	CASSSRTGLDSPLHF	TGCGCCAGCAGCTCCCGGACCGGGCTGGATTCACCCCTCCACTTT
-	-	13	TRBV2	TRBJ2-1	CASSENYRVEQFF	TGTGCCAGCAGTGAAAACTACCGCGTTGAGCAGTTCTTC
few	-	14	TRBV15	TRBJ2-7	CATSLQTDSYEQYF	TGTGCCACCAGCCTCCAGACAGATTCCTACGAGCAGTACTTC
-	TRBD1	13	TRBV9	TRBJ1-1	CASSQGVGPEAFF	TGTGCCAGCAGCCAGGGGGTCGGGCCGGAAGCTTTCTTT
-	-	13	TRBV29-1	TRBJ2-6	CSVVGDGANVLTF	TGCAGCGTTGTGGGGGACGGGGCCAACGTCCTGACTTTC
-	-	17	TRBV19	TRBJ1-1	CASSPKWPGTLNTEAFF	TGTGCCAGTAGTCCTAAATGGCCAGGTACCTTGAACACTGAAGCTTTCTTT